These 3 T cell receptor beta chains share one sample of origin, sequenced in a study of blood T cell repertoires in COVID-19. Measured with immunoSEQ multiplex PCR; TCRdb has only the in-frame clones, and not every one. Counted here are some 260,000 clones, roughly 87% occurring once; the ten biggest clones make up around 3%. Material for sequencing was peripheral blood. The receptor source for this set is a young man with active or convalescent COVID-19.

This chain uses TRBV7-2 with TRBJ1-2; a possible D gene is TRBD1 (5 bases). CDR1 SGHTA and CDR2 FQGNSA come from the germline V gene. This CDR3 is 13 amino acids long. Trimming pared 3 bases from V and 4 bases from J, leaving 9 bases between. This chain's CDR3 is CASSFQGGYGYTF. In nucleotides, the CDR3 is TGTGCCAGCAGCTTTCAGGGAGGCTATGGCTACACCTTC.

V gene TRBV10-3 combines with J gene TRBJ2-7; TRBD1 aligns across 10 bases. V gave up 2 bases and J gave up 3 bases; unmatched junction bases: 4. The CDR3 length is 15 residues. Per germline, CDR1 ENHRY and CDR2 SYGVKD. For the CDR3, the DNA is TGTGCCATCAGTGAGCCGGGACAGGGGTTCTACGAGCAGTACTTC. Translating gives CAISEPGQGFYEQYF.

The DNA of the CDR3 is TGTGCCAGCAGCCAAGTCCAGGGGGCAGGGGGCTACACCTTC. It yields the protein CASSQVQGAGGYTF. This chain joins TRBV3-1 (or the pseudogene TRBV3-2) and TRBJ1-2; 8 bases are a match to TRBD1. There are 14 residues in the CDR3. Germline CDR1 and CDR2: LGHDT and YNNKEL (reference sequence). The V and J ends lost 1 base and 8 bases, in that order; junction bases with no gene match: 6.